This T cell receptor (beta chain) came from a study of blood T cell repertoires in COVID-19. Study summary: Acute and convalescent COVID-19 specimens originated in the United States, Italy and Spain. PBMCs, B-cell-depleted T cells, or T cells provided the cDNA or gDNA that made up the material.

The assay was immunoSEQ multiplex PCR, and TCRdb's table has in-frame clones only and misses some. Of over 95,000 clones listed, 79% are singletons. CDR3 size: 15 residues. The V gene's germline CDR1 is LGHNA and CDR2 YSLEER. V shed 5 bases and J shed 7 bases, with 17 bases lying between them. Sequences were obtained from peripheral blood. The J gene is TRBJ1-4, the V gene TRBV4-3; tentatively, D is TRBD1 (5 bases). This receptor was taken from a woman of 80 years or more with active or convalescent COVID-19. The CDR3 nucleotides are TGCGCCAGCAGCGATCGTCGGGGGTACGGTGAAAAACTGTTTTTT. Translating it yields CASSDRRGYGEKLFF.